The source of this T cell receptor beta chain is a study of cytomegalovirus exposure and HLA in healthy donors. Study-wide findings and caveats: Accounts indicate the classifier identified cytomegalovirus status with strong specificity and sensitivity. A later analysis linked fewer than 20,000 TCR beta sequences to HLA alleles at 0.05 false discovery rate. The study labeled 164 TCR beta chains cytomegalovirus-associated.

As regards this clone: The antigen is undetermined.

A multiplex PCR was run with 60 Vbeta primers and 13 Jbeta primers. TCRdb keeps only in-frame clones here, not all; method: immunoSEQ multiplex PCR. The data hold more than 75,000 clones, with 74% observed a single time. Per germline, CDR1 SGHRS and CDR2 YFSETQ. The CDR3 length is 18 residues. J lost 0 bases, V lost 4 bases, and 6 bases had no gene match. This TCR was sampled from a man between 35 and 55 years old in good health and CMV-seropositive. Sequencing input: PBMCs. This rearrangement joins TRBV5-1 to TRBJ2-3, with 15 nucleotides matching TRBD2. For the CDR3, the DNA is TGCGCCAGCAGCCTCGGGACTAGCGGGGGGCCTAGCACAGATACGCAGTATTTT. Its translation is CASSLGTSGGPSTDTQYF. Drawing the rest from reference TRBV5-1 and TRBJ2-3, the complete variable domain is KAGVTQTPRYLIKTRGQQVTLSCSPISGHRSVSWYQQTPGQGLQFLFEYFSETQRNKGNFPGRFSGRQFSNSRSEMNVSTLELGDSALYLCASSLGTSGGPSTDTQYFGPGTRLTVL.